Sequencing of this TCR beta chain was carried out in a study of T cell responses to AZD1222 COVID-19 vaccine. Study in general: Analysis merged second doses at about 4 or about 12 weeks. Whole-study results and caveats: Baseline serostatus was positive in only a handful of AZD1222 recipients. Spike was spanned by vaccine-associated CD4 TCRs, with dominance at 160-218 and 743-854. Clonal diversity may have been underestimated, and the donors were mostly white British, with more females than males.

Generated by immunoSEQ multiplex PCR, the TCRdb table keeps only in-frame clones and is missing some. The sample yields more than 110,000 clones, roughly 90% seen once. Germline CDR1 reads MNHEY; CDR2 reads SVGAGI. There are 15 residues in the CDR3. Trimming removed 0 bases at V and 9 bases at J, with 17 bases between. Concerning this clone itself: Its antigen is not identified.

The chain joins TRBV6-5 to TRBJ1-2, with D maybe TRBD1 (6 bases). The TCR comes from an adult in good health. This sample comprised peripheral blood, obtained on day 0 of AZD1222 vaccination. CDR3 residues: CASSYSMGQILRYTF. The CDR3 bases are TGTGCCAGCAGTTACTCGATGGGACAAATTTTACGCTACACCTTC.